One sample yielded the 21 T cell receptor beta chains listed below, sequenced in a study of Graves' ophthalmopathy and Graves' hyperthyroidism. Scientists amplified the TCR beta CDR3 regions from RNA transcripts. An opening RT-PCR round employed HTBI primers and preceded a second-round multiplex PCR. TCRdb re-analysed the multiplex PCR reads in MiXCR, keeping a single row per CDR3 protein. The sample has hundreds of thousands of distinct CDR3 sequences; around 50% are singletons. Sequenced material: peripheral blood. The receptors were sampled from an adult man with Graves' ophthalmopathy.

The V call is TRBV20-1, the J call TRBJ1-1; D not resolved. Germline V lookup: CDR1 DFQATT, CDR2 SNEGSKA (reference sequence). The V and J ends lost 0 bases and 3 bases respectively, with 11 bases between them. The CDR3 spans 14 residues. Here the CDR3 DNA reads TGCAGTGCTAGAGAAGGAGGGAGGGACACTGAAGCTTTCTTT. It is translated as CSAREGGRDTEAFF.

The rearrangement links TRBV28 to TRBJ1-2, with 7 bases matching TRBD1. The CDR3 totals 16 residues. Germline assignment: CDR1 MDHEN and CDR2 SYDVKM. Trimming removed 1 base from V and 4 bases from J; junction bases left unmatched: 9. The CDR3 bases are TGTGCCAGCAGTTTATTGACAGGGAACTACGCCTATGGCTACACCTTC. As protein: CASSLLTGNYAYGYTF.

This chain uses TRBV2 with TRBJ1-2, with a tentative D call TRBD1 (6 bases). Germline CDR1 is SNHLY and CDR2 is FYNNEI. The V end lost 6 bases, the J end lost 6 bases, and 14 bases lay between the germline ends. CDR3 size: 13 residues. CDR3 protein: CASRLQGFDGYTF. In DNA form, the CDR3 reads TGTGCCAGCAGGCTACAGGGTTTCGATGGCTACACCTTC.

This clonotype was seen only once. V is TRBV10-3 and J is TRBJ2-7; no clear D gene. V lost 6 bases, J lost 5 bases, and 17 bases lay in between. The CDR3 extends over 14 amino acids. Germline values: CDR1 ENHRY, CDR2 SYGVKD. The CDR3 region is CAISDRTKGNEQYF. In DNA form, the CDR3 reads TGTGCCATCAGCGATAGGACCAAGGGAAACGAGCAGTACTTC.

As regards this clonotype: One end of the junction does not line up with germline, which may come from a read error. The V and J genes are TRBV19 and TRBJ1-2, with TRBD1 matching 10 bases. Germline-derived CDR1 and CDR2 are LNHDA and SQIVND (reference sequence). The CDR3 length is 15 residues. The CDR3 DNA sequence: TGTGCCAGGAGTACTCCGAGGACAGGGGGTTTTGGCTACACCTTC. Its translation: CARSTPRTGGFGYTF.

This clonotype appeared a few times. V usage is TRBV3-1 and J usage is TRBJ1-1; D is uncertain. V shed 2 bases and J shed 9 bases, with 13 bases lying between them. The CDR3 extends over 13 amino acids. Germline CDR1 reads LGHDT; CDR2 reads YNNKEL (reference sequence). The chain's CDR3 is CASSQTQTGKAFF. DNA for the CDR3: TGTGCCAGCAGCCAAACGCAGACCGGGAAAGCTTTCTTT. The full variable domain, completed using reference TRBV3-1 and TRBJ1-1, is DTAVSQTPKYLVTQMGNDKSIKCEQNLGHDTMYWYKQDSKKFLKIMFSYNNKELIINETVPNRFSPKSPDKAHLNLHINSLELGDSAVYFCASSQTQTGKAFFGQGTRLTVV.

A word on this clonotype: Mismatch with germline at one junction end may stem from a read error. This sequence joins TRBV2 and TRBJ2-2, with D possibly TRBD2 on 5 matching bases. This CDR3 spans 16 amino acids. The V gene's germline CDR1 is SNHLY and CDR2 FYNNEI. CDR3 sequence reads: CASSGWTAANTGELLF. CDR3 coding DNA: TGTGCCAGCAGCGGTTGGACTGCTGCGAACACCGGGGAGCTGCTTTTT.

With regard to this clonotype: A much more abundant neighbour one base away suggests this may be a read error. The chain couples TRBV29-1 to TRBJ1-3; D not resolved. The CDR3 loop spans 11 amino acids. V lost 6 bases to trimming and J lost 3 bases, with 6 bases between them. Germline CDR1 reads SQVTM; CDR2 reads ANQGSEA. CDR3 coding DNA: TGCAGCGTGGACGGTGGAAACACCATATATTTT. Amino acids: CSVDGGNTIYF. The full variable domain, rest sourced from reference TRBV29-1 and TRBJ1-3, is SAVISQKPSRDICQRGTSLTIQCQVDSQVTMMFWYRQQPGQSLTLIATANQGSEATYESGFVIDKFPISRPNLTFSTLTVSNMSPEDSSIYLCSVDGGNTIYFGEGSWLTVV.

With regard to this clonotype: It may be a read error: a sequence one base away is much more abundant. J is TRBJ2-5 and V is TRBV11-2; TRBD2 is a possible D gene (6 bases). Germline V gene lookup returns CDR1 SGHAT and CDR2 FQNNGV. Trimming pared 3 bases from V and 7 bases from J, leaving 12 bases between. This CDR3 is 13 amino acids long. The CDR3, as DNA: TGTGCCAGCAGCTTCAACCGGGGAGGGACCCAGTACTTC. Encoded protein: CASSFNRGGTQYF. Complete variable domain (other parts from reference TRBV11-2 and TRBJ2-5): EAGVAQSPRYKIIEKRQSVAFWCNPISGHATLYWYQQILGQGPKLLIQFQNNGVVDDSQLPKDRFSAERLKGVDSTLKIQPAKLEDSAVYLCASSFNRGGTQYFGPGTRLLVL.

This clonotype was seen repeatedly, ten times or more. This rearrangement joins TRBV29-1 to TRBJ1-1, with a weak D call TRBD1 (5 bases). From germline, CDR1 is SQVTM and CDR2 ANQGSEA. This CDR3 spans 13 amino acids. V lost 3 bases to trimming and J lost 7 bases, with 15 bases between them. The CDR3 nucleotides read TGCAGCGTTGAGGAGGACCCTGGGGGTGAAGCTTTCTTT. This gives the protein CSVEEDPGGEAFF.

The chain carries TRBV20-1 and TRBJ2-5, with 7 bases that match TRBD2. CDR1 and CDR2 from the germline V gene are DFQATT and SNEGSKA (reference sequence). V trimming: 5 bases; J trimming: 1 base; junction bases outside the gene matches: 4. The CDR3 sequence is 13 residues long. For the CDR3, the DNA is TGCAGTGCTGTCGCGGGGGTCCAAGAGACCCAGTACTTC. It yields the protein CSAVAGVQETQYF.

This chain links TRBV2 with TRBJ1-1; weak D call: TRBD1 (6 bases). V lost 8 bases to trimming and J lost 10 bases, with 14 bases between them. CDR1 and CDR2 (germline): SNHLY, FYNNEI. This CDR3 has 11 residues. CDR3 sequence (DNA): TGTGCCAGCCAGGGGCAGGGGCGAGCTTTCTTT. Its protein product is CASQGQGRAFF.

The chain employs TRBV12-3 or TRBV12-4 and TRBJ2-7; 8 bases match TRBD2. CDR3 size: 17 residues. The V segment lost 7 bases and the J segment 3 bases; nucleotides outside the gene matches: 17. The CDR3, as DNA: TGTGCCAGCACCCCTTCGGGCCCCCCGGGAGGGAGCTACGAGCAGTACTTC. It encodes CASTPSGPPGGSYEQYF.

The J gene is TRBJ1-3, the V gene TRBV29-1, with D tentatively TRBD1 (5 bases). V lost 7 bases and J lost 8, with 6 bases in between. CDR3 length equals 9 residues. CDR1 is SQVTM and CDR2 is ANQGSEA in the germline V gene. The CDR3 loop is CSARDTIYF. Here the CDR3 DNA reads TGCAGCGCCAGGGACACCATATATTTT.

This clonotype was counted a single time. V and J are TRBV20-1 and TRBJ2-7; the D gene could be TRBD1 or TRBD2 (5 bases each). From germline, CDR1 is DFQATT and CDR2 SNEGSKA (reference sequence). This CDR3 has 14 amino acids. V lost 3 bases and J 6 bases, leaving 18 bases between the germline ends. The CDR3 sequence is CSASLLLRGVEQYF. The DNA for the CDR3 is TGCAGTGCTAGTCTCCTCCTTAGGGGAGTCGAGCAGTACTTC.

This chain links TRBV6-1 with TRBJ2-7, with D perhaps assigned TRBD1 or TRBD2 (5 bases each). Trimming shortened V by 5 bases and J by 0 bases, and 11 bases separated the two germline ends. Germline assignment: CDR1 MNHNS and CDR2 SASEGT. The CDR3 totals 14 residues. The CDR3 protein is CASSPRGPSYEQYF. Here the CDR3 DNA reads TGTGCCAGCAGTCCGAGGGGTCCCTCCTACGAGCAGTACTTC.

The genes are TRBV7-6 and TRBJ1-6; D is unresolved. Germline CDR1 and CDR2: SGHVS and FNYEAQ. The CDR3 is 12 residues long. CDR3 protein: CMSGNLNSPLHF. The CDR3 region has the DNA TGTATGTCAGGAAACTTGAATTCACCCCTCCACTTT.

This chain uses TRBV4-1 with TRBJ1-1; TRBD1 might be the D (6 bases). The V gene's germline CDR1 is MGHRA and CDR2 YSYEKL. V lost 10 bases and J lost 1, with 16 bases in between. The CDR3 contains 14 residues. The CDR3: CATLGRGSNTEAFF. The CDR3 nucleotides read TGCGCCACCCTCGGAAGGGGGTCGAACACTGAAGCTTTCTTT.

The rearrangement links TRBV20-1 to TRBJ2-5; 9 bases agree with TRBD1. The trim removed 5 bases at V and 0 bases at J, leaving 7 bases unmatched. CDR1 and CDR2 from the germline V gene are DFQATT and SNEGSKA (reference sequence). The CDR3 spans 15 residues. CDR3 bases: TGCAGTGCTTGTGGGGACAGGGCCCACCAAGAGACCCAGTACTTC. Translating gives CSACGDRAHQETQYF.

The rearrangement uses TRBV5-4 and TRBJ1-5; no clear D. V gave up 6 bases and J gave up 1 base, with 8 bases separating them. The CDR3 loop spans 13 amino acids. Germline-derived CDR1 and CDR2 are SGHNT and YYREEE (reference sequence). The CDR3 nucleotides read TGTGCCAGCAAGGCCAGAAGCAATCAGCCCCAGCATTTT. It specifies CASKARSNQPQHF.

This rearrangement joins TRBV9 to TRBJ1-6, with 7 bases identical to TRBD1. V shed 6 bases and J 7 bases; nucleotides not matched to a gene: 7. This CDR3 has 14 residues. Germline CDR1 and CDR2: SGDLS and YYNGEE. The CDR3 DNA sequence: TGTGCCAGCATCGGAGACAGGGTAAATTCACCCCTCCACTTT. It yields the protein CASIGDRVNSPLHF.